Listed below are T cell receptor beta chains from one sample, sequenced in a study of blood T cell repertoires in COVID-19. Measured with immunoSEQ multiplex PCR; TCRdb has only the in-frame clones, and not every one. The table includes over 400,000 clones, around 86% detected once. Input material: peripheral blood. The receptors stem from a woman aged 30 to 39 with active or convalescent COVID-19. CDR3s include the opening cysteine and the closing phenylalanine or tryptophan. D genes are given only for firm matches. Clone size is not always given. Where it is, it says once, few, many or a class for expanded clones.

TGTGCCAGCAGCTTATCCTCTGGACTAGTCTACGAGCAGTACTTC CASSLSSGLVYEQYF TRBJ2-7 TRBD2 TRBV11-2 NA
TGTGCCAGCAGTGAAGGGGGGGTCAATGAAAAACTGTTTTTT CASSEGGVNEKLFF TRBJ1-4 NA TRBV2 once
TGTGCCAGCAGCTTGGAGGGGGGGGATAATTCACCCCTCCACTTT CASSLEGGDNSPLHF TRBJ1-6 NA TRBV5-6 NA
TGTGCCAGCAGTTACTCCTTCCAAGAGACCCAGTACTTC CASSYSFQETQYF TRBJ2-5 NA TRBV6-5 NA
TGTGCCAGCAGCCCTCAGGGGGCTGGGAACTATGGCTACACCTTC CASSPQGAGNYGYTF TRBJ1-2 TRBD1 TRBV5-4 NA
TGTGCCAGCTCACCCCTCACCGGGGAGCTGTTTTTT CASSPLTGELFF TRBJ2-2 NA TRBV18 NA
TGTGCCAGCAGGGAGCTCCGGACACAAGAGACCCAGTACTTC CASRELRTQETQYF TRBJ2-5 NA TRBV6-5 NA
TGTGCCAGCAGACAGGGTCCTAATGAAAAACTGTTTTTT CASRQGPNEKLFF TRBJ1-4 NA TRBV5-5 NA
TGTGCCAGCAGCTCGGGACAGGGCGGGCGAGAGACCCAGTACTTC CASSSGQGGRETQYF TRBJ2-5 TRBD1 TRBV11-3 NA
TGCGCCAGCAGCTTGGGACAGTTAGGTGAAGCTTTCTTT CASSLGQLGEAFF TRBJ1-1 NA TRBV5-1 NA
TGTGCCAGCAGCACGGCACAGGGGCGGGATGGCTACACCTTC CASSTAQGRDGYTF TRBJ1-2 TRBD1 TRBV5-6 few
TGCGCCAGCAGCTGGGGGCCCACAGATACGCAGTATTTT CASSWGPTDTQYF TRBJ2-3 NA TRBV5-1 many
TGTGCCAGCAGCCAAGGGGGACAGGGGGCTGGCTACACCTTC CASSQGGQGAGYTF TRBJ1-2 TRBD1 TRBV14 NA
TGTGCCAGCAGCAAGAGGGCGGAGGAAGAGACCCAGTACTTC CASSKRAEEETQYF TRBJ2-5 NA TRBV5-5 NA
TGTGCCAGCAGCTTAGTCAGGGAGGTGCAGTACTTC CASSLVREVQYF TRBJ2-7 NA TRBV7-2 NA
TGCAGTGCTAGTGACTCCGGGACAGGGGGCCCTCGGCCCCAGCATTTT CSASDSGTGGPRPQHF TRBJ1-5 TRBD1 TRBV20-1 NA
TGTGCCAGCAGCCCACTAGGGGCTAGCGGGGCAGATACGCAGTATTTT CASSPLGASGADTQYF TRBJ2-3 TRBD2 TRBV7-9 NA
TGTGCCAGCAGGGATCCGGGACAACCCTATGGCTACACCTTC CASRDPGQPYGYTF TRBJ1-2 NA TRBV25-1 NA
TGCGCCAGCAGCTTGCTCCCCGTCTACGAGCAGTACTTC CASSLLPVYEQYF TRBJ2-7 NA TRBV5-1 NA
TGTGCCAGTAAGGACAGGGGGCTTGGCTACACCTTC CASKDRGLGYTF TRBJ1-2 TRBD1 TRBV19 NA
TGCGCCAGCAGCCAAGGTGGAGGGTTAAGTGAAAAACTGTTTTTT CASSQGGGLSEKLFF TRBJ1-4 NA TRBV4-1 NA
TGTGCCAGCAGCCGTGAGGCGGGGGGGAGAGATACGCAGTATTTT CASSREAGGRDTQYF TRBJ2-3 TRBD2 TRBV3-1/TRBV3-2 NA
TGTGCCAACCCGACTGTTGGACAGGGACCCAACTATGGCTACACCTTC CANPTVGQGPNYGYTF TRBJ1-2 TRBD1 TRBV2 once
TGCAGCGTTGAAGATCCCGGGACAGCAACCTACGAGCAGTACTTC CSVEDPGTATYEQYF TRBJ2-7 TRBD1 TRBV29-1 NA
TGTGCCAGCAGCCAAGCGGACTTGGTAGCTTTCTTT CASSQADLVAFF TRBJ1-1 NA TRBV3-1/TRBV3-2 few
TGTGCCAGCTTATTGACAGGGGGCGTCATAGACTATGGCTACACCTTC CASLLTGGVIDYGYTF TRBJ1-2 TRBD1 TRBV19 NA
TGTGCCAGTGCAGTCGATCATAATTCACCCCTCCACTTT CASAVDHNSPLHF TRBJ1-6 NA TRBV2 NA
TGTGCCAGTAGTATAGGAGGACAAGCCCGGGAGGCTTTCTTT CASSIGGQAREAFF TRBJ1-1 NA TRBV19 NA
TGCGCCAGCAGCTTGTTACAGGGGGCCGGAAATGAGCAGTTCTTC CASSLLQGAGNEQFF TRBJ2-1 TRBD1 TRBV5-1 NA
TGTGCCAGTAGGACTAGCGGGACAGATACGCAGTATTTT CASRTSGTDTQYF TRBJ2-3 TRBD2 TRBV19 once
TGTGCCAACAAGCCGGGACAGGGGTCGGTGTTTGGCTACACCTTC CANKPGQGSVFGYTF TRBJ1-2 TRBD1 TRBV6-5 NA
TGCGCCAGCAGCTTTGACGCAGGGGTGGTCTACGAGCAGTACTTC CASSFDAGVVYEQYF TRBJ2-7 NA TRBV5-1 once
TGTGCCAGCAGCGCGAGCGGGGGGGAAGAGACCCAGTACTTC CASSASGGEETQYF TRBJ2-5 TRBD2 TRBV7-9 NA
TGTGCCAGCACCCGGGACAGGAGCAATCAGCCCCAGCATTTT CASTRDRSNQPQHF TRBJ1-5 TRBD1 TRBV6-5 NA
TGTGCCAGCAGCTTAGCCGGGACAGAGTATGGCTACACCTTC CASSLAGTEYGYTF TRBJ1-2 TRBD1 TRBV7-9 NA
TGTGCCAGCAGCTTGGGACTAGCGGGAACAGATACGCAGTATTTT CASSLGLAGTDTQYF TRBJ2-3 TRBD2 TRBV7-7 NA
TGTGCCAGCAGAATAACTAGCGGTCCCTACGAGCAGTACTTC CASRITSGPYEQYF TRBJ2-7 TRBD2 TRBV2 NA
TGTGCCAGCAGCTTCCAGGGGAGAGGAACTGAAGCTTTCTTT CASSFQGRGTEAFF TRBJ1-1 NA TRBV7-2 NA
TGTGCCAGTAGTCCCCGGACTAGCGGGAGACCTCGTCAAGAGACCCAGTACTTC CASSPRTSGRPRQETQYF TRBJ2-5 TRBD2 TRBV19 NA
TGTGCCAGCAGCCATGGGGGGAGTGACACCGGGGAGCTGTTTTTT CASSHGGSDTGELFF TRBJ2-2 NA TRBV14 NA
TGTGCCAGCAGTGAGGACAGGGGTACCAATGAGCAGTTCTTC CASSEDRGTNEQFF TRBJ2-1 TRBD1 TRBV6-4 NA
TGTGCCAGCAGGACTAGGGTCGGCAATGAGCAGTTCTTC CASRTRVGNEQFF TRBJ2-1 NA TRBV6-5 NA
TGTGCCAGCAGTTACTCTACACCCCAGGGGGCAGGAGGCTACACCTTC CASSYSTPQGAGGYTF TRBJ1-2 TRBD1 TRBV6-2/TRBV6-3 NA
TGTGCCAGCACGGGGGGCCCGAGCTCCTACAATGAGCAGTTCTTC CASTGGPSSYNEQFF TRBJ2-1 NA TRBV6-5 NA
TGTGCCAGCAGTGGGGGACTAGCCCCAGATACGCAGTATTTT CASSGGLAPDTQYF TRBJ2-3 TRBD2 TRBV25-1 NA
TGTGCCAGCAGCCAAGTACAGGGGATCGGATACGAGCAGTACTTC CASSQVQGIGYEQYF TRBJ2-7 TRBD1 TRBV3-1/TRBV3-2 NA
TGTGCCAGCAGTTCCCTAGATACGCAGTATTTT CASSSLDTQYF TRBJ2-3 NA TRBV6-5 once
TGTGCCAGTACATCTTATTTGGGGGGGGCGACAGATACGCAGTATTTT CASTSYLGGATDTQYF TRBJ2-3 NA TRBV19 NA
TGTGCCAGCTCACCGGACAGGGGAGCTAACTATGGCTACACCTTC CASSPDRGANYGYTF TRBJ1-2 TRBD1 TRBV18 once
TGTGCCAGCAGCTTGGCCCCAGGGGGTCTCACCGGGGAGCTGTTTTTT CASSLAPGGLTGELFF TRBJ2-2 TRBD1 TRBV5-4 NA